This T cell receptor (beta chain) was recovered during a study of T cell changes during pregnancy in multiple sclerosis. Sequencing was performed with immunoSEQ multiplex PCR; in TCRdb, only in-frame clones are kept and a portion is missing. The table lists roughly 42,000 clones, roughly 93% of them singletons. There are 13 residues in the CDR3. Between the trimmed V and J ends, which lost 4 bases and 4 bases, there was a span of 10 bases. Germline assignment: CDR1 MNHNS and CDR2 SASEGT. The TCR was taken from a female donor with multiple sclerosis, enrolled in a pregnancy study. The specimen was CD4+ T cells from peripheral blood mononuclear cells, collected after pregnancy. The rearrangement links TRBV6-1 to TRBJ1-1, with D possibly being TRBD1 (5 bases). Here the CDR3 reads CASSGTFGTEAFF. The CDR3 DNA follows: TGTGCCAGCAGTGGGACATTCGGCACTGAAGCTTTCTTT.